Reported below is one TCR beta chain. The antigen remains unidentified. The J segment lost 1 base and the V segment lost 3 bases, leaving 7 bases of the junction unmatched. The CDR3 is made up of 16 amino acids. Germline CDR1 is GTSNPN and CDR2 is SVGIG (reference sequence). This sample is drawn from a study of CD8 T cells in ankylosing spondylitis. TCRdb called the 5' RACE reads again in MiXCR, with one record for every CDR3 protein. This sample has fewer than 400,000 distinct CDR3 sequences; roughly 8% occur once, and the top ten carry 14% to 15%. General study findings and limits: Seemingly characteristic of ankylosing spondylitis blood was a TCR beta motif consisting of about 8 highly homologous variants.

V is TRBV30 and J is TRBJ2-5; 11 nucleotides align to TRBD2. This sequence originates from a male donor with ankylosing spondylitis. Input material: blood, either unsorted or a sorted T cell fraction (not recorded which). The CDR3 DNA follows: TGTGCCTGGAGCCCCGCTAGCGGGAGGCTCCAAGAGACCCAGTACTTC. Residues: CAWSPASGRLQETQYF.